The rows below give T cell receptor beta chains drawn from one sample of a study of blood T cells in healthy people across ages. Using its own MiXCR run on the 5' RACE reads, TCRdb lists one record per CDR3 protein. The sample contains approximately 850,000 distinct CDR3 sequences, over 45% of which appear only once. Material: blood. These receptors came from a man younger than 40 in good health. Both conserved end residues are part of each CDR3. D genes are given only for firm matches.

>TRBD1|TRBJ2-1|TRBV6-5
CASWRQGAPTEQFF
>-|TRBJ1-1|TRBV6-2/TRBV6-3
CASSWGGDRAFF
>TRBD1|TRBJ2-1|TRBV7-9
CASSFLGQDFNEQFF
>TRBD2|TRBJ2-1|TRBV20-1
CSARVVLAGHNEQFF
>-|TRBJ2-4|TRBV3-1
CASTMGVAKNIQYF
>-|-|TRBV28
CASSFAGSSAQETQYF
>-|-|TRBV20-1
CSAIRATDPYEQYF
>-|TRBJ1-2|TRBV20-1
CSAPGRGSNYGYTF
>TRBD2|TRBJ2-4|TRBV12-3/TRBV12-4
CASILGGVQYF
>-|TRBJ2-1|TRBV20-1
CSALNRGEQFF
>-|TRBJ1-1|TRBV2
CASSDRTNTEAFF
>TRBD1|TRBJ2-5|TRBV6-5
CASSGQGPQETQYF
>TRBD1|TRBJ1-5|TRBV6-5
CASKTGGGQPQHF
>-|TRBJ2-3|TRBV4-1
CASTLGDLKDTQYF